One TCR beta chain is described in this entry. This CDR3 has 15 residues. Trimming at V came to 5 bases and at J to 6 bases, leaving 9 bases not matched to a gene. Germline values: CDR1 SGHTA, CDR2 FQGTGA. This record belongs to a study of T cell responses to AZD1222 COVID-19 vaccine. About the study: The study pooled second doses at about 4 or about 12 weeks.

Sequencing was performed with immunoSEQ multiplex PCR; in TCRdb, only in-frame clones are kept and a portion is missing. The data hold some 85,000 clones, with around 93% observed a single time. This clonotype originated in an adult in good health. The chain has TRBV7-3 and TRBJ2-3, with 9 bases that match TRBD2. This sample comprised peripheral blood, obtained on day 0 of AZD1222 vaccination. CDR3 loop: CASSPVAGVYDTQYF. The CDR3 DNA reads TGTGCCAGCAGCCCGGTAGCGGGAGTTTATGATACGCAGTATTTT.